The TCR beta chain described here comes from a study of cytomegalovirus exposure and HLA in healthy donors. The overall study: The approximately 100 million unique TCR beta sequences, from roughly 170 million T cells, were found by an earlier analysis.

The study's findings and limits: The study listed 164 cytomegalovirus-associated TCR beta chains.

With respect to this clone: Its specificity is unknown.

With 60 Vbeta and 13 Jbeta primers, the PCR was carried out. Using immunoSEQ multiplex PCR, the repertoire was profiled, and TCRdb retains in-frame clones only, with some absent. The sample consists of fewer than 80,000 clones, around 74% of them appearing once. The V gene lost 3 bases and the J gene lost 12 bases, with 14 bases spanning the gap. Germline CDR1 is SNHLY and CDR2 is FYNNEI. The CDR3 has 12 residues. This TCR derives from a woman between 55 and 75 years old in good health and CMV-seropositive. The V and J genes are TRBV2 and TRBJ1-1; TRBD1 is a possible D gene (6 bases). The specimen was PBMCs. This CDR3 is CASSDGGRLTFF. DNA of the CDR3: TGTGCCAGCAGTGATGGGGGCCGCCTGACTTTCTTT. Full variable domain (remainder filled in from reference TRBV2 and TRBJ1-1): EPEVTQTPSHQVTQMGQEVILRCVPISNHLYFYWYRQILGQKVEFLVSFYNNEISEKSEIFDDQFSVERPDGSNFTLKIRSTKLEDSAMYFCASSDGGRLTFFGQGTRLTVV.